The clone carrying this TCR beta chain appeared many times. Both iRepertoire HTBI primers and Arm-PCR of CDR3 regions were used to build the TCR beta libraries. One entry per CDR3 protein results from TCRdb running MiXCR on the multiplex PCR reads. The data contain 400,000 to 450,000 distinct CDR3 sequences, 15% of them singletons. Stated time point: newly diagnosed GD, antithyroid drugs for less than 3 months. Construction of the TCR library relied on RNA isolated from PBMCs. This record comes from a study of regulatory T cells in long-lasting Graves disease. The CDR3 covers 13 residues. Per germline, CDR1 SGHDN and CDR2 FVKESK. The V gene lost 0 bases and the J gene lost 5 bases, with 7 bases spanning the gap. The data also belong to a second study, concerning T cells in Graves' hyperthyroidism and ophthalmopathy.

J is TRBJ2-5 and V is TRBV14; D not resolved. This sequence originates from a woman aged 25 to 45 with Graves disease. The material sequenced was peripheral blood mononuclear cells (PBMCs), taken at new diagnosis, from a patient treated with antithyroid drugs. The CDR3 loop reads CASSQDGMETQYF. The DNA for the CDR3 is TGTGCCAGCAGCCAAGATGGCATGGAGACCCAGTACTTC.